This T cell receptor (beta chain) stems from a study of T cell responses to AZD1222 COVID-19 vaccine. About this clone itself: What it binds is unknown.

Whole-study results and caveats: Just a handful of AZD1222 recipients were seropositive at baseline. Clonal diversity was possibly underestimated, and white British individuals and females predominated among donors.

The CDR3 loop spans 15 amino acids. Germline assignment: CDR1 SGDLS and CDR2 YYNGEE. Trimming removed 0 bases from V and 4 bases from J, with 13 bases in between. Sequencing used immunoSEQ multiplex PCR; TCRdb keeps in-frame clones, though not all of them. The sample includes roughly 150,000 clones, about 90% of them seen just once. The source material was peripheral blood, sampled 28 days after the second AZD1222 dose. The sequence was collected from an adult who received the AZD1222 COVID-19 vaccine. V gene TRBV9 combines with J gene TRBJ1-2; D may be TRBD1 (5 bases). In nucleotides, the CDR3 is TGTGCCAGCAGCGTAGGGACATCGGTTGCCTATGGCTACACCTTC. Its translation is CASSVGTSVAYGYTF.